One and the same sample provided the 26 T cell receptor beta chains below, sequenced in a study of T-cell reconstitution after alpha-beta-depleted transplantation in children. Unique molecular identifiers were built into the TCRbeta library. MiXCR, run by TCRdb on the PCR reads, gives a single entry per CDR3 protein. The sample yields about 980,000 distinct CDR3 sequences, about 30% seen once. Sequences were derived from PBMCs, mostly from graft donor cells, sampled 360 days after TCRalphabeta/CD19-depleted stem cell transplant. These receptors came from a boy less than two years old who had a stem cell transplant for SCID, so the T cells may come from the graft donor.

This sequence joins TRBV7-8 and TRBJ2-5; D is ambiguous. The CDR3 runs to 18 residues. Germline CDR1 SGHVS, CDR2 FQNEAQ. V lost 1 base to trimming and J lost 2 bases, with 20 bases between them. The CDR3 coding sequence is TGTGCCAGCAGCTTAGTTGAGGTGGTTCTACGACCGCAAGAGACCCAGTACTTC. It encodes CASSLVEVVLRPQETQYF.

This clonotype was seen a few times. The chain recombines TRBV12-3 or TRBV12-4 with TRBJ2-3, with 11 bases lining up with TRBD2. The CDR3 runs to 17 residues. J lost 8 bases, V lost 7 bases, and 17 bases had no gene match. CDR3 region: CASTPEVLAGGPGTQYF. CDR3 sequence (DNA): TGTGCCAGCACCCCCGAGGTGCTAGCGGGGGGCCCAGGTACGCAGTATTTT.

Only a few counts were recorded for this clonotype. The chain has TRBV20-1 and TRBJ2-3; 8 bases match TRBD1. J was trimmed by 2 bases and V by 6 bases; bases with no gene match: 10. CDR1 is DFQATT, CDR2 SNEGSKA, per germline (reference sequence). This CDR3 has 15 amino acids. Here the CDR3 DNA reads TGCAGTGCCACCACAGGGGGGAAAGACACAGATACGCAGTATTTT. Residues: CSATTGGKDTDTQYF.

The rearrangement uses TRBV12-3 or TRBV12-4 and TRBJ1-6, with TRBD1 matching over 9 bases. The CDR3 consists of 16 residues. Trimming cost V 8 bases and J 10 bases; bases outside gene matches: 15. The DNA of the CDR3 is TGTGCCAGCTCCTCCCCGAGGGGGACAGGGAGGTCACCCCTCCACTTT. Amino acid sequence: CASSSPRGTGRSPLHF.

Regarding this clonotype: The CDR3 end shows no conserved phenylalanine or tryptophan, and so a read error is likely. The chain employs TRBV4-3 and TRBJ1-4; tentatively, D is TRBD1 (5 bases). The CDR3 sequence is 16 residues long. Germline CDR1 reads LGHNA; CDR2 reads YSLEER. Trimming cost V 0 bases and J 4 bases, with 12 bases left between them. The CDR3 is CASSQDPAGGNEKLFY. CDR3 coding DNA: TGCGCCAGCAGCCAAGACCCTGCGGGGGGTAATGAAAAACTGTTTTAT.

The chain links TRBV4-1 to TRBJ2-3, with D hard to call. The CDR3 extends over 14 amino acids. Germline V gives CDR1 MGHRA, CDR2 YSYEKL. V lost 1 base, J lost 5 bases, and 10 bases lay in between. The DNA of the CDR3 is TGCGCCAGCAGCCAAGGTCCATTAGGAGATACGCAGTATTTT. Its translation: CASSQGPLGDTQYF.

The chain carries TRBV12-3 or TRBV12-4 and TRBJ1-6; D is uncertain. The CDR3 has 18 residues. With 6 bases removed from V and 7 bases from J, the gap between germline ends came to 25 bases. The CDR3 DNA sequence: TGTGCCAGCAGCTCCAGCGTCCTTCCGAACTGGAGGAATTCACCCCTCCACTTT. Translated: CASSSSVLPNWRNSPLHF.

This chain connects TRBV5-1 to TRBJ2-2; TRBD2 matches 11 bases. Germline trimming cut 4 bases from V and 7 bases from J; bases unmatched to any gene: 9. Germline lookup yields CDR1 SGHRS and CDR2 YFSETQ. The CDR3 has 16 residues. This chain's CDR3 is CASSPTSGGSLGELFF. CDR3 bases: TGCGCCAGCAGCCCTACTAGCGGGGGATCCCTCGGGGAGCTGTTTTTT. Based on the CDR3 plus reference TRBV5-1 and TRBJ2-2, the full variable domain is KAGVTQTPRYLIKTRGQQVTLSCSPISGHRSVSWYQQTPGQGLQFLFEYFSETQRNKGNFPGRFSGRQFSNSRSEMNVSTLELGDSALYLCASSPTSGGSLGELFFGEGSRLTVL.

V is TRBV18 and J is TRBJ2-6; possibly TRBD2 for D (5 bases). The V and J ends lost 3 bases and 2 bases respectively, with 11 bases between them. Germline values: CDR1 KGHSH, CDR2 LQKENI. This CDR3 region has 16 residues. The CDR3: CASSPTTTTGANVLTF. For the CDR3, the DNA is TGTGCCAGCTCACCGACTACAACGACTGGGGCCAACGTCCTGACTTTC.

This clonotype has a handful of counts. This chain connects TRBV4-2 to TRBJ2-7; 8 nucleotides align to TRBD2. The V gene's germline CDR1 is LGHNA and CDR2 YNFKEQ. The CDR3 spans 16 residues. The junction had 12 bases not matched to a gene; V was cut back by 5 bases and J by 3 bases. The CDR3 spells CASSSSWGGGSYEQYF. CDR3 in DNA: TGTGCCAGCAGCTCTTCCTGGGGCGGGGGGAGCTACGAGCAGTACTTC.

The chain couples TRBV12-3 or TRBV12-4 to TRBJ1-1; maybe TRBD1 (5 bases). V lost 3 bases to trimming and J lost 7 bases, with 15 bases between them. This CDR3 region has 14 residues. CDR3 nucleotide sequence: TGTGCCAGCAGTTTTGGGGCCCGAGGGAGTGAAGCTTTCTTT. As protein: CASSFGARGSEAFF.

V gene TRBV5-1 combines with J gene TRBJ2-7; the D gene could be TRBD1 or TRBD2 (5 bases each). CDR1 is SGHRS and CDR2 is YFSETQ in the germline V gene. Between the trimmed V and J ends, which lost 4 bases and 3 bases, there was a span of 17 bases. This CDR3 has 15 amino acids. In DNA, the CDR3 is TGCGCCAGCAGCACTAACCGGGGACCTTTCTACGAGCAGTACTTC. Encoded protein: CASSTNRGPFYEQYF.

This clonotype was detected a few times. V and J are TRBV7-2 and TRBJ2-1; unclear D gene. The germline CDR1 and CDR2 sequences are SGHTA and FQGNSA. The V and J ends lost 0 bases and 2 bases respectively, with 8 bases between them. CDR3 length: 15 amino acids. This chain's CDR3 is CASSLARLAYNEQFF. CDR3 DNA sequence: TGTGCCAGCAGCTTAGCCCGGCTAGCCTACAATGAGCAGTTCTTC.

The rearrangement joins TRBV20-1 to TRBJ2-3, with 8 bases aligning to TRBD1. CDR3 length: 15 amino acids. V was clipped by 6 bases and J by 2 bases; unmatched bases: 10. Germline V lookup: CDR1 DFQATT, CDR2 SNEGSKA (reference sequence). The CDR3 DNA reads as TGCAGTGCCAAGAGACAGGGGCTCTTCACAGATACGCAGTATTTT. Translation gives CSAKRQGLFTDTQYF.

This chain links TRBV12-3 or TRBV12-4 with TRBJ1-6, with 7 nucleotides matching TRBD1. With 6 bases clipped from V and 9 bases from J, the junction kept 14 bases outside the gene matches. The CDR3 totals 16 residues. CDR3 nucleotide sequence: TGTGCCAGCAGCCTGCTACGCACAGGGGTAGCTTCACCCCTCCACTTT. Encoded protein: CASSLLRTGVASPLHF.

The CDR3 is CASSQSNQPQHF. The DNA of the CDR3 is TGTGCCAGCAGTCAGAGCAATCAGCCCCAGCATTTT. The gene calls are TRBV27 and TRBJ1-5; no reliable D call. In germline, CDR1 is MNHEY, CDR2 SMNVEV (reference sequence). The V end lost 5 bases, the J end lost 1 base, and 3 bases lay between the germline ends. The CDR3 contains 12 residues.

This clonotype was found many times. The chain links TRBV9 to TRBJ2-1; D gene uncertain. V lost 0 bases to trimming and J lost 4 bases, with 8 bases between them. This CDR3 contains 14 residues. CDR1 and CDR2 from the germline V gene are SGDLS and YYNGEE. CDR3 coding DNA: TGTGCCAGCAGCGTAGGCACGCCATACAATGAGCAGTTCTTC. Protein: CASSVGTPYNEQFF. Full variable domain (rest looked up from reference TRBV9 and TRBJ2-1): DSGVTQTPKHLITATGQRVTLRCSPRSGDLSVYWYQQSLDQGLQFLIQYYNGEERAKGNILERFSAQQFPDLHSELNLSSLELGDSALYFCASSVGTPYNEQFFGPGTRLTVL.

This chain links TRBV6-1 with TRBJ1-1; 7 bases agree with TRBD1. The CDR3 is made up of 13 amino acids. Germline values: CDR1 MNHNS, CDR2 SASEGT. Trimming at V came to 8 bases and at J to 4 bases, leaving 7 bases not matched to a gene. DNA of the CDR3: TGTGCCAGCCTCCCGGGACAGCTCACTGAAGCTTTCTTT. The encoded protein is CASLPGQLTEAFF.

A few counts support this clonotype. The CDR3 sequence: CSARDLDLSTQYF. CDR3 in DNA: TGCAGTGCTAGAGACCTGGACCTAAGTACGCAGTATTTT. J is TRBJ2-3 and V is TRBV20-1, with no clear D. CDR3 size: 13 residues. Germline CDR1 reads DFQATT; CDR2 reads SNEGSKA (reference sequence). V shed 0 bases and J shed 8 bases, with 12 bases lying between them.

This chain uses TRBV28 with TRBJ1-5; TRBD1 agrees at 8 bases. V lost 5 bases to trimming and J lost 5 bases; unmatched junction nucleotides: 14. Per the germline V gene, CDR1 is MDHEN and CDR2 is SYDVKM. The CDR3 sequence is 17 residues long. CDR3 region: CASSPLQGDPFYQPQHF. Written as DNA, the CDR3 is TGTGCCAGCAGTCCTTTACAGGGGGACCCTTTTTATCAGCCCCAGCATTTT.

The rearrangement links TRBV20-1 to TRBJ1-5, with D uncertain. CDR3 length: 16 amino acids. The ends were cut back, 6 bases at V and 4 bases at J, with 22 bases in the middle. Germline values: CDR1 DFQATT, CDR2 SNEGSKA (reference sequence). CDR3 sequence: CSAKDQRRADNQPQHF. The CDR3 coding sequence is TGCAGTGCGAAAGATCAGCGTAGGGCAGATAATCAGCCCCAGCATTTT.

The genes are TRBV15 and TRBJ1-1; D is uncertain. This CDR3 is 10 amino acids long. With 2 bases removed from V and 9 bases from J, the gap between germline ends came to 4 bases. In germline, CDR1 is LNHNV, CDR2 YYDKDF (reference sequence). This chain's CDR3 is CATSRFKAFF. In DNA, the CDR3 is TGTGCCACCAGCAGATTTAAAGCTTTCTTT.

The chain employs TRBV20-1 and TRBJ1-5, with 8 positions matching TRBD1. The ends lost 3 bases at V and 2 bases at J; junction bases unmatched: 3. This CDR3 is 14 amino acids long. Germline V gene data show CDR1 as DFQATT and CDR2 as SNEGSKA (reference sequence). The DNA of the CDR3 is TGCAGTGCTAGGACGGACAGGGGCAATCAGCCCCAGCATTTT. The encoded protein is CSARTDRGNQPQHF.

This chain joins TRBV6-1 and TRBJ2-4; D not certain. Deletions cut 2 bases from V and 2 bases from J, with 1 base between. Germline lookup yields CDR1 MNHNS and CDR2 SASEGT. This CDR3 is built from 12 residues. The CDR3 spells CASSETKNIQYF. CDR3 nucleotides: TGTGCCAGCAGTGAAACCAAAAACATTCAGTACTTC.

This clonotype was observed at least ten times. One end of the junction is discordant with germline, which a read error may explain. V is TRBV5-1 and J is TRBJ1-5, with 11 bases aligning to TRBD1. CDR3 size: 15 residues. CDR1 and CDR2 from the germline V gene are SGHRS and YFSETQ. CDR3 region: CASSRTGGSNQPQHF. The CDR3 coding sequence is TGTGCCAGCAGCCGGACAGGGGGCAGCAATCAGCCCCAGCATTTT. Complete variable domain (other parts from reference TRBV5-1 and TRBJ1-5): KAGVTQTPRYLIKTRGQQVTLSCSPISGHRSVSWYQQTPGQGLQFLFEYFSETQRNKGNFPGRFSGRQFSNSRSEMNVSTLELGDSALYLCASSRTGGSNQPQHFGDGTRLSIL.

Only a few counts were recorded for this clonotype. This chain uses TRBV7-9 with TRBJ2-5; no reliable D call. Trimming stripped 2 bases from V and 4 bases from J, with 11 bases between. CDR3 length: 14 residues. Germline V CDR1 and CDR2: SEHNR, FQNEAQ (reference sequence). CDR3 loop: CASSLSSGGETQYF. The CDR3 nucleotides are TGTGCCAGCAGCTTAAGCAGTGGCGGAGAGACCCAGTACTTC.